Sequencing of this T cell receptor beta chain was carried out in a study of blood T cell repertoires in COVID-19. The CDR3 is 14 residues long. From germline, CDR1 is WNHNN and CDR2 SYGVQD (reference sequence). V was cut by 2 bases and J by 2 bases, with 10 bases left in between. Source study methods: Quantification of nucleated cells was approximated via reference gene primer amplification. Profiling relied on immunoSEQ multiplex PCR, and the TCRdb table lists in-frame clones only, not all of them. From that table come the V and J calls and clone size; the DNA was used to work out D and trimming. The table records tens of thousands of clones, less than 95% of them present only once.

V and J are TRBV10-1 and TRBJ2-7, with no clear D. The sequencing input was peripheral blood. This TCR came from a human donor with active COVID-19. The donor label of this sample is uncertain. The CDR3 DNA is TGCGCCAGCAGTGAGAAGCTCCACCCCTACGAGCAGTACTTC. Its protein product is CASSEKLHPYEQYF.